This entry lists 2 T cell receptor beta chains sequenced from one sample in a study of shared clonotypes between healthy human individuals. Some clones are missing from TCRdb's copy, which holds only in-frame ones; the method was immunoSEQ multiplex PCR. This table holds about 380,000 clones, 95% to 97% found once. Sequencing used memory CD8+ T cells sorted from blood. As for subset: CD45RO+ cells pooled with CCR7-negative TemRA cells. Receptor source: a man between 25 and 39 years old in good health.

The chain has TRBV7-8 and TRBJ2-7, with 8 bases identical to TRBD2. The V segment lost 1 base and the J segment 7 bases; nucleotides outside the gene matches: 9. The CDR3 has 15 amino acids. The germline V gene has CDR1 SGHVS and CDR2 FQNEAQ. In nucleotides, the CDR3 is TGTGCCAGCAGCTTAGGGTCGGGAGGGCCGAGGGAGCAGTACTTC. Its translation is CASSLGSGGPREQYF.

This CDR3 is CASSEGGRMNTGELFF. The DNA of the CDR3 is TGTGCCAGCAGTGAAGGGGGGAGGATGAACACCGGGGAGCTGTTTTTT. The V gene is TRBV25-1, the J gene TRBJ2-2; tentatively, D is TRBD2 (6 bases). Trimming removed 2 bases from V and 1 base from J, with 11 bases in between. In germline, CDR1 is MGHDK, CDR2 SYGVNS. CDR3 length: 16 amino acids.